These 32 T cell receptor beta chains were all obtained from the same sample, sequenced in a study of low-dose radiotherapy and immunotherapy resistance in tumors. Time point of the sample: after trial treatment. The treatment is: LDRT plus nivolumab, ipilimumab, low-dose cyclophosphamide and aspirin (RACIN trial). First-strand cDNA relied on TRAV- and TRBV-specific primers spanning alpha and beta chains. A roughly 20-cycle PCR with a constant-region primer and V-primer adapter amplified TCRs. TCRdb reprocessed the reads with MiXCR, giving one entry per CDR3 protein. The sample shows 80,000 or so distinct CDR3 sequences, less than 20% of them seen only once. Sequenced material: PBMCs, taken after low-dose radiotherapy plus immunotherapy. All receptors come from a male donor with prostate cancer.

This clonotype was seen many times. V is TRBV20-1 and J is TRBJ2-2; 8 nucleotides line up with TRBD2. The length of the CDR3 is 14 residues. Trimming removed 1 base from V and 4 bases from J; junction bases left unmatched: 2. The germline V gene encodes CDR1 DFQATT and CDR2 SNEGSKA (reference sequence). The CDR3 is CSARGSGSTGELFF. Here the CDR3 DNA reads TGCAGTGCTAGAGGGAGCGGGAGCACCGGGGAGCTGTTTTTT.

This clonotype came up many times. The rearrangement uses TRBV20-1 and TRBJ2-3, with 9 bases identical to TRBD2. The CDR3 runs to 16 residues. V dropped 0 bases and J dropped 4; count of bases not matched to a gene: 8. Looked up from germline, CDR1 is DFQATT and CDR2 is SNEGSKA (reference sequence). The CDR3 DNA is TGCAGTGCTAGAGATATCACTAGCGGGCGAGCAGATACGCAGTATTTT. It is translated as CSARDITSGRADTQYF.

This clonotype was found many times. The chain uses TRBV5-1 and TRBJ2-3; D is perhaps TRBD1 (5 bases). Germline CDR1 reads SGHRS; CDR2 reads YFSETQ. V gave up 1 base and J gave up 2 bases, with 8 bases separating them. The CDR3 spans 14 residues. The CDR3 DNA sequence: TGCGCCAGCAGCTTGCAGGGTCCCACAGATACGCAGTATTTT. Amino acid sequence: CASSLQGPTDTQYF.

Note on this clonotype: A far larger clone is just one base off, so this is likely a read error. The chain is built from TRBV3-1 and TRBJ2-7; the D is unclear. Per germline, CDR1 LGHDT and CDR2 YNNKEL (reference sequence). CDR3 length equals 13 residues. Trimming took 4 bases from V and 10 from J, leaving 17 bases between them. CDR3 in amino acids: CASSPAPHGRQYF. Written as DNA, the CDR3 is TGTGCCAGCAGCCCGGCCCCACACGGTCGTCAGTACTTC.

This clonotype was observed at least ten times. V gene TRBV6-6 combines with J gene TRBJ2-3; 9 bases are shared with TRBD1. Germline-derived CDR1 and CDR2 are MNHNY and SVGAGI (reference sequence). The CDR3 sequence is 15 residues long. After removal of 4 bases from V and 3 bases from J, the junction contained 5 bases not matched to a gene. The CDR3 is CASSSRQGGTDTQYF. CDR3 in DNA: TGTGCCAGCAGTTCCCGACAGGGGGGGACAGATACGCAGTATTTT.

The chain combines TRBV5-1 with TRBJ2-7; D uncertain. V lost 4 bases and J 1 base, leaving 12 bases between the germline ends. Germline assignment: CDR1 SGHRS and CDR2 YFSETQ. The CDR3 is 14 amino acids. CDR3: CASSPSTASYEQYF. The CDR3, as DNA: TGCGCCAGCAGCCCCTCGACGGCTTCCTACGAGCAGTACTTC.

This clonotype was seen at least ten times. The chain employs TRBV28 and TRBJ1-2, with 8 bases that match TRBD1. Germline V lookup: CDR1 MDHEN, CDR2 SYDVKM. Trimming removed 6 bases from V and 0 bases from J; junction bases left unmatched: 12. This CDR3 has 17 residues. CDR3 protein: CASSFPGTGSANYGYTF. In nucleotides, the CDR3 is TGTGCCAGCAGCTTTCCTGGGACAGGCTCAGCTAACTATGGCTACACCTTC.

This clonotype showed up many times. The J gene is TRBJ2-2, the V gene TRBV5-1; 10 positions agree with TRBD1. The V and J ends lost 5 bases and 6 bases, in that order; junction bases with no gene match: 4. The V gene's germline CDR1 is SGHRS and CDR2 YFSETQ. CDR3 length: 14 residues. As DNA, the CDR3 is TGCGCCAGCAGTCCGGGACAGGGGTCCGGGGAGCTGTTTTTT. It specifies CASSPGQGSGELFF.

This clonotype was counted ten times or more. The chain uses TRBV19 and TRBJ1-2; tentatively, D is TRBD1 (5 bases). Germline lookup yields CDR1 LNHDA and CDR2 SQIVND (reference sequence). The CDR3 totals 13 residues. V lost 10 bases and J lost 4, with 16 bases in between. CDR3 nucleotide sequence: TGTGCCACCAGAGGGGTCTGGAGCTATGGCTACACCTTC. Translating it yields CATRGVWSYGYTF.

This clonotype was recorded at least ten times. The rearrangement uses TRBV6-2 or TRBV6-3 and TRBJ1-1; D remains ambiguous. With 5 bases removed from V and 7 bases from J, the gap between germline ends came to 11 bases. The germline V gene has CDR1 MNHEY and CDR2 SVGEGT. There are 12 residues in the CDR3. CDR3 nucleotides: TGTGCCAGCAGTCCCGCCAATCGTGAAGCTTTCTTT. This gives the protein CASSPANREAFF.

This clonotype qualifies as medium-sized (0.01 to 0.1%). The J gene is TRBJ2-7, the V gene TRBV21-1; TRBD1 reflects the table's D call only, with no check against the DNA. TRBV21-1 counts as a pseudogene. This CDR3 comprises 14 residues. CDR3 bases: TGTGCCAGCAGCAACGGGCACAGGAACTACGAGCAGTACTTC. It codes for CASSNGHRNYEQYF.

J is TRBJ2-7 and V is TRBV5-6; D gene unclear. Deletions cut 2 bases from V and 1 base from J, with 4 bases between. Germline CDR1 reads SGHDT; CDR2 reads YYEEEE. CDR3 length: 12 amino acids. The CDR3 spells CASSFESYEQYF. CDR3 DNA sequence: TGTGCCAGCAGCTTTGAGTCCTACGAGCAGTACTTC.

This clonotype was counted at least ten times. The DNA for the CDR3 is TGTGCCAGCAGTTTATTCGGGGGAGGGCCGTACGAGCAGTACTTC. Translation gives CASSLFGGGPYEQYF. J is TRBJ2-7 and V is TRBV28; TRBD2 matches 7 bases. With 1 base clipped from V and 4 bases from J, the junction kept 7 bases outside the gene matches. Germline V lookup: CDR1 MDHEN, CDR2 SYDVKM. This CDR3 contains 15 residues.

The sample holds many counts of this clonotype. V is TRBV4-1 and J is TRBJ1-2; D gene unclear. The CDR3 is 16 residues long. Germline V lookup: CDR1 MGHRA, CDR2 YSYEKL. V was clipped by 4 bases and J by 3 bases, with 18 bases between them. CDR3 sequence reads: CASSPTVQVGYYGYTF. The CDR3 DNA reads TGCGCCAGCAGCCCCACCGTGCAGGTGGGGTACTATGGCTACACCTTC.

The chain is built from TRBV12-3 or TRBV12-4 and TRBJ2-7; D may be TRBD1 (6 bases). The V end lost 7 bases, the J end lost 7 bases, and 17 bases lay between the germline ends. There are 13 residues in the CDR3. Written as DNA, the CDR3 is TGTGCCAGCACCTCAGGCAGGGGTCTTGAGCAGTACTTC. This sequence encodes CASTSGRGLEQYF.

In its sample, this clonotype was seen a few times. The chain couples TRBV3-1 to TRBJ2-1, with 12 bases identical to TRBD1. CDR3 length equals 17 residues. Germline V lookup: CDR1 LGHDT, CDR2 YNNKEL (reference sequence). Losses at the gene ends were 3 bases for V and 8 bases for J; bases not matched to a gene: 11. The DNA of the CDR3 is TGTGCCAGCAGCCACGACATCCGGGACAGGGGGCCTTATGAGCAGTTCTTC. Amino acids: CASSHDIRDRGPYEQFF.

At least ten counts were recorded for this clonotype. V gene TRBV7-2 combines with J gene TRBJ1-4, with D tentatively TRBD1 (5 bases). The CDR3 extends over 14 amino acids. Trimming cost V 5 bases and J 5 bases, with 12 bases left between them. CDR1 is SGHTA, CDR2 FQGNSA, per germline. The DNA of the CDR3 is TGTGCCAGCAGCGTGGGGGGGGGGAATGAAAAACTGTTTTTT. This sequence encodes CASSVGGGNEKLFF.

This clonotype was counted ten times or more. The gene calls are TRBV2 and TRBJ2-2; D gene unclear. Trimming cost V 6 bases and J 8 bases, with 19 bases left between them. Germline CDR1 reads SNHLY; CDR2 reads FYNNEI. CDR3 length equals 15 residues. This chain's CDR3 is CASSADSVLGGELFF. The CDR3 DNA reads as TGTGCCAGCAGCGCCGATTCGGTTCTTGGGGGGGAGCTGTTTTTT. The variable domain in full, completed from reference TRBV2 and TRBJ2-2, reads EPEVTQTPSHQVTQMGQEVILRCVPISNHLYFYWYRQILGQKVEFLVSFYNNEISEKSEIFDDQFSVERPDGSNFTLKIRSTKLEDSAMYFCASSADSVLGGELFFGEGSRLTVL.

The chain combines TRBV12-3 or TRBV12-4 with TRBJ1-4; D is undetermined. This CDR3 is 14 amino acids long. The V end lost 6 bases, the J end lost 3 bases, and 11 bases lay between the germline ends. The CDR3 spells CASSTGKANEKLFF. CDR3 bases: TGTGCCAGCAGCACCGGGAAAGCTAATGAAAAACTGTTTTTT.

This clonotype was seen ten or more times. The genes are TRBV9 and TRBJ2-3; the match to TRBD2 covers 14 bases. J lost 5 bases, V lost 0 bases, and 5 bases had no gene match. The germline CDR1 and CDR2 sequences are SGDLS and YYNGEE. The CDR3 is made up of 17 amino acids. In DNA, the CDR3 is TGTGCCAGCAGCGTAGCGGGGACTAGCGGGAGAGGAGATACGCAGTATTTT. Its translation is CASSVAGTSGRGDTQYF.

The V gene is TRBV30, the J gene TRBJ1-1; 7 bases are a match to TRBD1. The CDR3 has 15 amino acids. V dropped 1 base and J dropped 4; count of bases not matched to a gene: 9. Looked up from germline, CDR1 is GTSNPN and CDR2 is SVGIG (reference sequence). The CDR3 spells CAWSERRGRSTEAFF. CDR3 DNA sequence: TGTGCCTGGAGTGAAAGGAGGGGGCGGTCCACTGAAGCTTTCTTT.

This clonotype occurred a few times. The V call is TRBV5-1, the J call TRBJ2-1; either TRBD1 or TRBD2 may supply D (5 bases each). Trimming stripped 4 bases from V and 0 bases from J, with 14 bases between. CDR1 is SGHRS and CDR2 is YFSETQ in the germline V gene. CDR3 length: 16 amino acids. CDR3 in amino acids: CASSPGTDSSYNEQFF. The CDR3 nucleotides are TGCGCCAGCAGCCCAGGGACCGATAGCTCCTACAATGAGCAGTTCTTC.

In this sample, this clonotype turned up many times. The rearrangement uses TRBV12-3 or TRBV12-4 and TRBJ2-1; 7 nucleotides agree with TRBD2. The CDR3 contains 14 residues. Losses at the gene ends were 7 bases for V and 5 bases for J; bases not matched to a gene: 8. The CDR3 nucleotides are TGTGCCAGCACTGATGGGGGGGGGAACAATGAGCAGTTCTTC. This sequence encodes CASTDGGGNNEQFF.

This clonotype was counted ten times or more. The chain has TRBV29-1 and TRBJ2-7; possibly TRBD1 for D (5 bases). V was shortened by 3 bases and J by 0 bases, with 6 bases between the two germline ends. Germline V lookup: CDR1 SQVTM, CDR2 ANQGSEA. The CDR3 totals 12 residues. The CDR3 region has the DNA TGCAGCGTTGACGACAGCTCCTACGAGCAGTACTTC. It yields the protein CSVDDSSYEQYF.

This clonotype was recorded many times. The chain links TRBV5-6 to TRBJ2-5, with 7 bases that match TRBD1. CDR1 and CDR2 from the germline V gene are SGHDT and YYEEEE. The V and J ends lost 5 bases and 3 bases, in that order; junction bases with no gene match: 10. The length of the CDR3 is 15 residues. As DNA, the CDR3 is TGTGCCAGCAGGTTGCGAGGGACAGCCAAAGAGACCCAGTACTTC. Translating it yields CASRLRGTAKETQYF.

This clonotype came up many times. The chain joins TRBV29-1 to TRBJ2-7; 9 bases align to TRBD1. V was clipped by 6 bases and J by 4 bases; unmatched bases: 7. CDR1 SQVTM and CDR2 ANQGSEA come from the germline V gene. The CDR3 sequence is 13 residues long. This chain's CDR3 is CSVAGTGPYEQYF. DNA for the CDR3: TGCAGCGTCGCCGGGACAGGGCCATACGAGCAGTACTTC.

At least ten counts were recorded for this clonotype. The rearrangement links TRBV28 to TRBJ2-3; 7 bases match TRBD2. The CDR3 is made up of 15 amino acids. Germline trimming cut 5 bases from V and 2 bases from J; bases unmatched to any gene: 7. The germline CDR1 and CDR2 sequences are MDHEN and SYDVKM. In nucleotides, the CDR3 is TGTGCCAGCAGTACGAAAGCGGGGTTCACAGATACGCAGTATTTT. Encoded protein: CASSTKAGFTDTQYF.

This clonotype was seen ten or more times. The chain carries TRBV24-1 and TRBJ2-7; 10 bases map to TRBD1. There are 14 residues in the CDR3. Losses at the gene ends were 6 bases for V and 4 bases for J; bases not matched to a gene: 5. Germline lookup yields CDR1 KGHDR and CDR2 SFDVKD. CDR3 DNA sequence: TGTGCCACCAGTCGTGGACAGGGGGTGTACGAGCAGTACTTC. This codes for CATSRGQGVYEQYF.

This clonotype appeared many times. The rearrangement uses TRBV7-9 and TRBJ2-1, with 10 bases identical to TRBD2. The germline gives CDR1 SEHNR, CDR2 FQNEAQ (reference sequence). V lost 5 bases to trimming and J lost 6 bases; unmatched junction nucleotides: 7. CDR3 length: 15 residues. CDR3 sequence reads: CASSLLAGVGNEQFF. Here the CDR3 DNA reads TGTGCCAGCAGCCTCCTAGCGGGAGTGGGCAATGAGCAGTTCTTC.

This clonotype has a count of ten or more. The J gene is TRBJ1-2, the V gene TRBV3-1, with a weak D call TRBD1 (5 bases). Trimming left V 5 bases short and J 3 bases short, with 10 bases between. CDR3 length equals 13 residues. Germline assignment: CDR1 LGHDT and CDR2 YNNKEL (reference sequence). CDR3 nucleotide sequence: TGTGCCAGCAGCGCAAGGGGCGACTATGGCTACACCTTC. Translating it yields CASSARGDYGYTF.

The chain combines TRBV20-1 with TRBJ2-7; TRBD2 agrees at 11 bases. CDR1 and CDR2 from the germline V gene are DFQATT and SNEGSKA (reference sequence). The CDR3 spans 14 residues. Trimming cost V 6 bases and J 6 bases; bases outside gene matches: 10. The CDR3 loop is CSALLAGGPGEQYF. The CDR3 nucleotides read TGCAGTGCCCTGTTAGCGGGAGGGCCGGGCGAGCAGTACTTC.

This clonotype was observed at least ten times. The rearrangement uses TRBV19 and TRBJ2-2; 9 bases are a match to TRBD2. J was trimmed by 6 bases and V by 3 bases; bases with no gene match: 5. This CDR3 is 15 amino acids long. Germline V gene lookup returns CDR1 LNHDA and CDR2 SQIVND (reference sequence). The CDR3 spells CASSIPAGGAGELFF. The CDR3 DNA follows: TGTGCCAGTAGTATCCCAGCGGGAGGAGCCGGGGAGCTGTTTTTT.